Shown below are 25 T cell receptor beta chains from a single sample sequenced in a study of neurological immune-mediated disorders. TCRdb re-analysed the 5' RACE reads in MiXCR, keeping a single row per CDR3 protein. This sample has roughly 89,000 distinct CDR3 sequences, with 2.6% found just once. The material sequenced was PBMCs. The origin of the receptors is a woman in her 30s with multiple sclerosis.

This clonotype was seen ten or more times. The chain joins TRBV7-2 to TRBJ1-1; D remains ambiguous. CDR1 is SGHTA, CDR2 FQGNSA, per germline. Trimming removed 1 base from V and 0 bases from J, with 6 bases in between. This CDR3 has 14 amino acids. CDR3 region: CASSLVPVNTEAFF. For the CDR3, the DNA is TGTGCCAGCAGCTTAGTCCCCGTGAACACTGAAGCTTTCTTT.

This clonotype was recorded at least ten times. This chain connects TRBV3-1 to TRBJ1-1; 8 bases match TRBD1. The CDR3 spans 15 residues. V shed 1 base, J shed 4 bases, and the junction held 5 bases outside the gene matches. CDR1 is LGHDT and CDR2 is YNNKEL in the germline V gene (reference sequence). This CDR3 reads CASSQGDRGGTEAFF. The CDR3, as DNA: TGTGCCAGCAGCCAAGGCGACAGGGGCGGCACTGAAGCTTTCTTT.

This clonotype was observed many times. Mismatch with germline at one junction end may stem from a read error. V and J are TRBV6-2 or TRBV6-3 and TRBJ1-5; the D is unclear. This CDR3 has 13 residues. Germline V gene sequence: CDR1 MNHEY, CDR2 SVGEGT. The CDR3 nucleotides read TGTGCCACTCCAGACCGAAACAATAAGACCCAGAATTTT. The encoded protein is CATPDRNNKTQNF.

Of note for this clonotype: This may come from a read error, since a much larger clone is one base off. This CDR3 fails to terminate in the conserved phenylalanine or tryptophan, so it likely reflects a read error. CDR3 protein: CASSLRGSQVDIQYC. Written as DNA, the CDR3 is TGTGCCAGCAGTTTGAGGGGGTCTCAAGTAGACATTCAGTACTGC. The chain uses TRBV28 and TRBJ2-4, with a weak D call TRBD1 (6 bases). CDR1 and CDR2 (germline): MDHEN, SYDVKM. V was trimmed by 3 bases and J by 8 bases, leaving 17 bases between them. The CDR3 has 15 amino acids.

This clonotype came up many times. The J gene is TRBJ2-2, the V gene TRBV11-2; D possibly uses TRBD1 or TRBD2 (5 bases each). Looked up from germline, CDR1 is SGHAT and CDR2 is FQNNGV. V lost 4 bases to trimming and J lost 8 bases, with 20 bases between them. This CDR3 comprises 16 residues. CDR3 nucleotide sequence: TGTGCCAGCAGCTCCCCGACGAGGGGCCATGTAGGGGAGCTGTTTTTT. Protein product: CASSSPTRGHVGELFF.

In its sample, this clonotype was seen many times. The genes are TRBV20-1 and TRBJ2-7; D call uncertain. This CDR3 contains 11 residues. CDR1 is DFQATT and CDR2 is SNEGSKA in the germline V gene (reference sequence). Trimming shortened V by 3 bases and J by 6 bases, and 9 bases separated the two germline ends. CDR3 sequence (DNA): TGCAGTGCTAGCAGCCCCCCCGAGCAGTACTTC. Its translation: CSASSPPEQYF.

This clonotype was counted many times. The CDR3 DNA reads as TGTGCCAGCAGTGCCCTGGGGGAGCCGGTCAATGAGCAGTTCTTC. This codes for CASSALGEPVNEQFF. The chain combines TRBV2 with TRBJ2-1; D tentatively reads TRBD1 or TRBD2 (5 bases each). V was shortened by 4 bases and J by 6 bases, with 16 bases between the two germline ends. The germline gives CDR1 SNHLY, CDR2 FYNNEI. The CDR3 sequence is 15 residues long.

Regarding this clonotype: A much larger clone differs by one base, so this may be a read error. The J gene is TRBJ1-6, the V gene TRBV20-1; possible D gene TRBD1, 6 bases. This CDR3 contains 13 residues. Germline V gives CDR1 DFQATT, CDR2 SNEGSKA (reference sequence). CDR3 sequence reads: CSAADRNNSHLHF. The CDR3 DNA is TGCAGTGCTGCGGACAGAAACAATTCACACCTCCACTTT.

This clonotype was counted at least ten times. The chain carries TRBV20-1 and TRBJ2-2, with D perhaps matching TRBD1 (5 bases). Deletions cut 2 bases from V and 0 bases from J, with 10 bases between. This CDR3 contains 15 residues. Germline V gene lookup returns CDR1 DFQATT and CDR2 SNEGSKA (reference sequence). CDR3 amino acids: CSARPTDTNTGELFF. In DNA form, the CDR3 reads TGCAGTGCTAGACCGACAGACACGAACACCGGGGAGCTGTTTTTT.

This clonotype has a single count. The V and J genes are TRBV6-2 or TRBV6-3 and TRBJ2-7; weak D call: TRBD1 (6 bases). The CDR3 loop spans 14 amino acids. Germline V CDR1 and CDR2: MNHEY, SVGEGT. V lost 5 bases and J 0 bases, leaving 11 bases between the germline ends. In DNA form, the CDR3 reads TGTGCCAGCAGTGACCAGGGGATCTCCTACGAGCAGTACTTC. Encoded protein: CASSDQGISYEQYF.

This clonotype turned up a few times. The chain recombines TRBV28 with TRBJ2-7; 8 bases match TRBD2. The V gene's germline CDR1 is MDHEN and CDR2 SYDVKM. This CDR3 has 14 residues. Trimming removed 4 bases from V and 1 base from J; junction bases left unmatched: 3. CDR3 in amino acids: CASSSGGGSYEQYF. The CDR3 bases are TGTGCCAGCAGTTCCGGGGGGGGGTCCTACGAGCAGTACTTC.

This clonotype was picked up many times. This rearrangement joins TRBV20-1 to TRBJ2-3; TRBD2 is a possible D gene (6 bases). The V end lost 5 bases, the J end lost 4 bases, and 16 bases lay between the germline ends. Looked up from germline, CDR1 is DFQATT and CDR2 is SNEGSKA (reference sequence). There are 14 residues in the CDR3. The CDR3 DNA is TGCAGTGCTGGGACCACTAGCCGTTCAGATACGCAGTATTTT. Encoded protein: CSAGTTSRSDTQYF.

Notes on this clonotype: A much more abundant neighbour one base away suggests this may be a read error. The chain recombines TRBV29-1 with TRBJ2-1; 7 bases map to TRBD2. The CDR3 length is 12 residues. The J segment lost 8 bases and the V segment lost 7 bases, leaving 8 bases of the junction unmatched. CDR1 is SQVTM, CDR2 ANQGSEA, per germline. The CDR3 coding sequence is TGCAGCGAGGGACTACTGGTTTATGAGCAGTTCTTC. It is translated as CSEGLLVYEQFF.

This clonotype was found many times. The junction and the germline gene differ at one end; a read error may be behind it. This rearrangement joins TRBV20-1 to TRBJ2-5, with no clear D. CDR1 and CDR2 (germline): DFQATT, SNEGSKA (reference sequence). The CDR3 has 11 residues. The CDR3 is CSARHQQTQYF. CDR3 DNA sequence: TGCAGTGCTAGGCACCAACAGACCCAGTACTTC.

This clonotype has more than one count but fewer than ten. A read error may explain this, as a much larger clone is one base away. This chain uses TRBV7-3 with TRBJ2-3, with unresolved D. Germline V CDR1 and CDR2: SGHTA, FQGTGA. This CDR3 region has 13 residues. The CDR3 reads CASSLMVTDKQYF. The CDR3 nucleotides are TGTGCCAGCAGCTTAATGGTCACAGATAAGCAGTATTTT.

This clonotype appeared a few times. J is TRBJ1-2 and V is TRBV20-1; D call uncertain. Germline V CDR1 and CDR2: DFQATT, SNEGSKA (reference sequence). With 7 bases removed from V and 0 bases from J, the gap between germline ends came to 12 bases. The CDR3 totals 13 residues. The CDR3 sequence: CSDALRSNYGYTF. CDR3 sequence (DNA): TGCAGTGACGCCCTGAGGTCTAACTATGGCTACACCTTC.

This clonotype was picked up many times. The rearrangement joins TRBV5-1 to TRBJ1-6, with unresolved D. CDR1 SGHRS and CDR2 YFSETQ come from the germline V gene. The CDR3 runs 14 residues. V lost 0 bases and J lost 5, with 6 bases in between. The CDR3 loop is CASSLVGNNSPLHF. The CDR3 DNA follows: TGCGCCAGCAGCTTGGTTGGGAATAATTCACCCCTCCACTTT.

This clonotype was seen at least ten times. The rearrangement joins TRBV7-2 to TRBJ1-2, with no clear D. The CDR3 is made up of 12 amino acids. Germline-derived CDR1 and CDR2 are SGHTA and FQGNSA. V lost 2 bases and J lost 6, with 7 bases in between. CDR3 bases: TGTGCCAGCAGCTTATTAGGGAATGGCTACACCTTC. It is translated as CASSLLGNGYTF.

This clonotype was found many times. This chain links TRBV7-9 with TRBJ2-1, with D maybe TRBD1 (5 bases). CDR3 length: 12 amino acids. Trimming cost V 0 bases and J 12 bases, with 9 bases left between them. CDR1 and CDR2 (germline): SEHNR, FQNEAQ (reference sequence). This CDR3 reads CASSLAGALQFF. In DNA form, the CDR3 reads TGTGCCAGCAGCTTAGCAGGGGCATTGCAGTTCTTC.

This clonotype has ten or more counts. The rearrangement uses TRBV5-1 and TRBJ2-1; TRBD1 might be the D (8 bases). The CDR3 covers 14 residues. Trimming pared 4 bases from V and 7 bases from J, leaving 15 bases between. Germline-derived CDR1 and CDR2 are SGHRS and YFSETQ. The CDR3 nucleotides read TGCGCCAGCAGCCCCACAGGGGGAGGGAATGAGCAGTTCTTC. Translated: CASSPTGGGNEQFF.

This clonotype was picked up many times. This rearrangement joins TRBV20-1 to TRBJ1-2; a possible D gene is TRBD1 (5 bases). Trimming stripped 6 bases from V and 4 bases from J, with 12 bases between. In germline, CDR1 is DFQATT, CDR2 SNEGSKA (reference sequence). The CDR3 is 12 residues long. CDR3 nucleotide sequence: TGCAGTGCCCCGGGGGTTGGCTATGGCTACACCTTC. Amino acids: CSAPGVGYGYTF.

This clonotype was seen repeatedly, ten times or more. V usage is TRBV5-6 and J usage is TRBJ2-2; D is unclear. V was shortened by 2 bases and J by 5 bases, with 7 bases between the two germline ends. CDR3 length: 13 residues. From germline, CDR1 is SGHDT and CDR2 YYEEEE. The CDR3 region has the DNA TGTGCCAGCAGCTTCCCGCGGACCGGGGAGCTGTTTTTT. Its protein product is CASSFPRTGELFF.

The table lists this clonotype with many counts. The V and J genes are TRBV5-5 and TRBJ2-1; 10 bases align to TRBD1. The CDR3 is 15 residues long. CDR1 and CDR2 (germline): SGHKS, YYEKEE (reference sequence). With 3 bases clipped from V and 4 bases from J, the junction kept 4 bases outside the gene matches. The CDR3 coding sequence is TGTGCCAGCAGCTCGGGACAGGGGCCTTACAATGAGCAGTTCTTC. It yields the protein CASSSGQGPYNEQFF.

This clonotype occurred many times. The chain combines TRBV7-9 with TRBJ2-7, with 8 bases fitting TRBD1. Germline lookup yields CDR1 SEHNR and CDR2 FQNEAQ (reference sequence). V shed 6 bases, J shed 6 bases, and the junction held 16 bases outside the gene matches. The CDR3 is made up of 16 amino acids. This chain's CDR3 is CASRRHADRGIGEQYF. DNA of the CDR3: TGTGCCAGCAGACGACATGCCGACAGGGGAATAGGCGAGCAGTACTTC.

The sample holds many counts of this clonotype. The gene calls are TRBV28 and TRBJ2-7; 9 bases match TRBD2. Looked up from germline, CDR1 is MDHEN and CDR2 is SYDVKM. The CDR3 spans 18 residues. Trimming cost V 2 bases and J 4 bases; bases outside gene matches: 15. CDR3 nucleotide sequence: TGTGCCAGCAGTTTAAGGACTAGCGCCGGCCCAGGGGTATACGAGCAGTACTTC. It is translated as CASSLRTSAGPGVYEQYF.